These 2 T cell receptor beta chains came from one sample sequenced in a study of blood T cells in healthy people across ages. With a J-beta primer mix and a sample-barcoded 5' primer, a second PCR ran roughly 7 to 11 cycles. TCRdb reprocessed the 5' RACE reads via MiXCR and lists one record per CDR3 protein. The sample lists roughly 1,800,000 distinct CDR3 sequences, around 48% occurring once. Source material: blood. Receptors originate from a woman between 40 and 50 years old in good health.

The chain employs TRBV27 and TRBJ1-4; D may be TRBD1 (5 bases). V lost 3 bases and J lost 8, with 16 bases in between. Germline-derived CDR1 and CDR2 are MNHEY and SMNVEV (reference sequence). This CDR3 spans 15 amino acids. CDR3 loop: CASSFLGRGGEKLFF. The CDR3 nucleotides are TGTGCCAGCAGTTTCTTGGGGCGGGGTGGCGAAAAACTGTTTTTT.

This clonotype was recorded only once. The CDR3 bases are TGTGCCAGCAGTGTTTACAACAATGAGCAGTTCTTC. Encoded protein: CASSVYNNEQFF. The chain couples TRBV6-1 to TRBJ2-1; D unclear. The V end was cut by 4 bases, the J end by 5 bases, with 6 bases between. Germline CDR1 MNHNS, CDR2 SASEGT. The CDR3 runs 12 residues.